A single sample is the source of the 32 T cell receptor delta chains below, sequenced in a study of gamma-delta T cells after stem cell transplantation. TCRdb reprocessed the RT-PCR reads through CATT. Of roughly 3,000 delta-chain clones in the sample, under 4% were seen once. Sequenced material: gamma-delta T cells. These receptors all stem from a human donor. It is not recorded whose cells these are; they may come from a transplant donor.

In regard to this clone: It is likely a read error: a sequence one base away is far more abundant. The identical CDR3 is also encoded by other nucleotide sequences in the sample. The DNA of the CDR3 is TGTGCCTGTGACACCCTTCCCAACAGTCTTAGGGACACCGATAAACTCATCTTT. Its protein is CACDTLPNSLRDTDKLIF. The chain has TRDV2 and TRDJ1; tentative D call: TRDD2 (5 bases). Germline CDR1 GEAIGNYY, CDR2 EKD. The CDR3 has 18 amino acids. The V end was cut by 0 bases, the J end by 0 bases, with 19 bases between.

This clone is labeled as large (0.1 to 1%). Other DNA sequences within the sample encode an identical CDR3. The CDR3 is CACDLLGIGRTDKLIF. CDR3 sequence (DNA): TGTGCCTGTGACCTCCTGGGGATAGGGAGGACCGATAAACTCATCTTT. This chain joins TRDV2 and TRDJ1, with TRDD3 matching over 7 bases. J gave up 2 bases and V 3 bases, and 11 bases lay outside the gene matches. This CDR3 contains 16 residues. The germline CDR1 and CDR2 sequences are GEAIGNYY and EKD.

A few counts support this clone. Since a far larger clone is one base different, this is likely a read error. Other DNA sequences in the same sample also yield this CDR3. V and J are TRDV2 and TRDJ1; 9 positions agree with TRDD3. Losses at the gene ends were 0 bases for V and 3 bases for J; bases not matched to a gene: 13. Germline CDR1 GEAIGNYY, CDR2 EKD. The length of the CDR3 is 18 residues. Written as DNA, the CDR3 is TGTGCCTGTGACACCCTACGTACCGGGGGATACCTTTCCGATAAACTCATCTTT. Protein sequence: CACDTLRTGGYLSDKLIF.

This clone was observed a handful of times. This likely reflects a read error, since a far larger clone is one base away. This same CDR3 is encoded by further DNA sequences in the sample. The chain links TRDV2 to TRDJ3; 9 bases fit TRDD3. CDR3 length: 20 amino acids. Germline V gives CDR1 GEAIGNYY, CDR2 EKD. The DNA for the CDR3 is TGCGCCTGTGACTTCGTACTGGGGGACACTAGCTCCTGGGACACCCGACAGATGTTTTTC. Protein product: CACDFVLGDTSSWDTRQMFF.

Relative to its sample, this clone is medium-sized. The identical CDR3 is also encoded by other nucleotide sequences in the sample. This chain connects TRDV2 to TRDJ1; weak D call: TRDD3 (6 bases). Trimming removed 1 base at V and 3 bases at J, with 29 bases between. Germline V gene lookup returns CDR1 GEAIGNYY and CDR2 EKD. The length of the CDR3 is 20 residues. The CDR3 here is CACDTRTGTWVPKRADKLIF. The CDR3 DNA sequence: TGTGCCTGTGACACAAGGACTGGGACTTGGGTTCCCAAAAGAGCCGATAAACTCATCTTT.

By sample share, this clone is medium-sized. The chain has TRDV2 and TRDJ1; the match to TRDD3 covers 9 bases. V shed 3 bases and J 3 bases; nucleotides not matched to a gene: 16. The germline gives CDR1 GEAIGNYY, CDR2 EKD. This CDR3 spans 18 amino acids. In DNA, the CDR3 is TGTGCCTGTGACGAGGCTGGGGGATTCAGGGGCGTTTCCGATAAACTCATCTTT. Its protein is CACDEAGGFRGVSDKLIF.

By sample share, this clone is medium-sized. The genes are TRDV2 and TRDJ1; possible D gene TRDD3, 5 bases. This CDR3 is 15 amino acids long. Between the trimmed V and J ends, which lost 3 bases and 3 bases, there was a span of 16 bases. The germline CDR1 and CDR2 sequences are GEAIGNYY and EKD. CDR3 loop: CACDPWGPQSDKLIF. The CDR3 coding sequence is TGTGCCTGTGACCCTTGGGGACCCCAATCCGATAAACTCATCTTT.

This clone was found a few times. Given a far larger clone just one base away, this is likely a sequencing read error. Other nucleotide sequences from this sample produce the same CDR3. The chain joins TRDV2 to TRDJ1; TRDD3 agrees at 9 bases. Germline assignment: CDR1 GEAIGNYY and CDR2 EKD. The CDR3 is 17 residues long. The CDR3 reads CACDGLGDSVGTDKLIF. CDR3 nucleotides: TGTGCCTGTGACGGGCTGGGGGATTCTGTAGGCACCGATAAGCTCATCTTT.

Points on this clone: TCRdb shows a much larger clone's protein in place of this DNA's translation, and the two differ at residue 13, likely through a read error; the protein shown is translated from the DNA. The sample carries other DNA sequences with the same CDR3. This rearrangement joins TRDV2 to TRDJ1; 10 bases fit TRDD3. The CDR3 runs to 18 residues. Germline V gives CDR1 GEAIGNYY, CDR2 EKD. The J segment lost 2 bases and the V segment lost 3 bases, leaving 14 bases of the junction unmatched. The CDR3 loop is CACDPLLTGDTRTDKLIF. As DNA, the CDR3 is TGTGCCTGTGACCCTCTCTTGACGGGGGATACGCGGACCGATAAACTCATCTTT.

Only a few counts were recorded for this clone. This may come from a read error, since a much larger clone is one base off. Other nucleotide sequences in the sample specify the same CDR3. The gene calls are TRDV2 and TRDJ1, with a possible D match to TRDD3 (6 bases). This CDR3 has 18 residues. CDR1 GEAIGNYY and CDR2 EKD come from the germline V gene. V was cut by 1 base and J by 0 bases, with 20 bases left in between. The CDR3 region is CACDTLGDPETNTDKLIF. The CDR3 DNA is TGTGCCTGTGACACACTGGGCGATCCCGAAACAAACACCGATAAACTCATCTTT.

About this clone: A clone one base away is much larger, so this may be a read error. The genes are TRDV2 and TRDJ1; 11 bases fit TRDD3. Germline CDR1 GEAIGNYY, CDR2 EKD. The CDR3 runs 19 residues. CDR3 in amino acids: CARDVLLGDKGQDTDKLIF. The DNA of the CDR3 is TGTGCCCGTGACGTACTACTGGGGGATAAGGGTCAGGACACCGATAAACTCATCTTT.

This clone was observed a handful of times. With a far larger clone one base away, a read error is the likely cause. The genes are TRDV2 and TRDJ1; 11 bases are shared with TRDD3. This CDR3 has 16 amino acids. Unmatched junction bases numbered 12, after V lost 5 bases and J lost 5 bases. Per the germline V gene, CDR1 is GEAIGNYY and CDR2 is EKD. CDR3 DNA: TGTGCCTGTGGCAGTTTACTGGGGGATAGTCGTGATAAACTCATCTTT. Translated: CACGSLLGDSRDKLIF.

This clone has just a few counts. Given a far larger clone just one base away, this is likely a sequencing read error. The sample contains more than one DNA sequence encoding this CDR3. V and J are TRDV2 and TRDJ1, with 11 bases identical to TRDD3. Per germline, CDR1 GEAIGNYY and CDR2 EKD. This CDR3 spans 20 amino acids. The CDR3 region is CACDTVSVGGYGLYTDKLIF. The DNA for the CDR3 is TGTGCCTGCGACACCGTGTCTGTTGGGGGATACGGTCTGTACACCGATAAACTCATCTTT.

This clone was recorded a few times. A read error likely explains why the TCRdb protein, taken from a much larger clone, differs from this DNA's translation at residue 8; the protein shown is translated from the DNA. The J gene is TRDJ1, the V gene TRDV2, with TRDD3 matching over 7 bases. J was trimmed by 4 bases and V by 0 bases; bases with no gene match: 7. The CDR3 extends over 15 amino acids. Germline lookup yields CDR1 GEAIGNYY and CDR2 EKD. The CDR3 sequence: CACDTWGTKNDKLIF. The CDR3 nucleotides read TGTGCCTGTGACACCTGGGGGACAAAAAACGATAAACTCATCTTT.

By sample fraction, this clone is medium-sized. The gene calls are TRDV2 and TRDJ1, with 8 nucleotides matching TRDD3. Germline V gene sequence: CDR1 GEAIGNYY, CDR2 EKD. The CDR3 sequence is 22 residues long. With V trimmed by 0 bases and J by 3 bases, 26 bases remained unmatched. CDR3 loop: CACDTLSTGGRSGLGEADKLIF. The CDR3 DNA reads TGTGCCTGTGACACCCTGTCTACAGGAGGCCGAAGTGGGCTGGGGGAAGCCGATAAACTCATCTTT.

As for this clone: A read error likely explains this, since a far larger clone differs by one base. Other DNA sequences of this sample code for an identical CDR3. The CDR3 loop is CACDPVLGRQYTDKLIF. CDR3 bases: TGTGCCTGTGATCCCGTACTGGGTAGACAGTACACCGATAAACTCATCTTC. This chain uses TRDV2 with TRDJ1; weak D call: TRDD3 (6 bases). The germline CDR1 and CDR2 sequences are GEAIGNYY and EKD. The CDR3 is made up of 17 amino acids.

By proportion, this clone is medium-sized. V is TRDV2 and J is TRDJ1; 12 nucleotides agree with TRDD3. Unmatched junction bases numbered 31, after V lost 0 bases and J lost 0 bases. This CDR3 contains 26 residues. CDR1 GEAIGNYY and CDR2 EKD come from the germline V gene. CDR3 residues: CACDTVFNPGLGDTPRTDQYTDKLIF. In nucleotides, the CDR3 is TGTGCCTGTGACACCGTGTTCAACCCGGGTCTGGGGGATACGCCCCGTACGGATCAGTACACCGATAAACTCATCTTT.

This clone appeared a few times. The likely explanation is a read error, given a far larger clone one base away. This chain links TRDV2 with TRDJ1; D might be TRDD2 (5 bases). The V end lost 0 bases, the J end lost 0 bases, and 13 bases lay between the germline ends. The CDR3 spans 16 residues. Looked up from germline, CDR1 is GEAIGNYY and CDR2 is EKD. The CDR3 region has the DNA TGTGCCTGTGACACCCCTACCCTTCAAAACACCGATAAACTCATCTTT. Translating gives CACDTPTLQNTDKLIF.

This clone was detected a few times. A far larger clone is just one base off, so this is likely a read error. The chain links TRDV2 to TRDJ1; 10 nucleotides agree with TRDD3. The J segment lost 0 bases and the V segment lost 0 bases, leaving 6 bases of the junction unmatched. The V gene's germline CDR1 is GEAIGNYY and CDR2 EKD. The CDR3 has 17 amino acids. The CDR3 DNA is TGTGCCTGTGACACCTTGAGTACTGGGGGATACACCGATAAACTCATCTTT. It translates to CACDTLSTGGYTDKLIF.

Comment on this clone: With a far larger clone one base away, a read error is the likely cause. Within the sample, other DNA sequences also encode this same CDR3. This chain links TRDV2 with TRDJ1, with 8 bases aligning to TRDD3. There are 18 residues in the CDR3. J gave up 3 bases and V 0 bases, and 14 bases lay outside the gene matches. Per germline, CDR1 GEAIGNYY and CDR2 EKD. The CDR3 loop is CACDTLRTGGYLSDKLIF. The CDR3 region has the DNA TGTGCCTGTGACACCCTACGTACTGGGGGGTACCTTTCCGATAAACTCATCTTT.

This clone was detected a few times. The protein recorded in TCRdb matches a much larger clone and deviates from this DNA's translation at residue 6, suggesting a read error; the protein here is obtained by translating the DNA. The V gene is TRDV1, the J gene TRDJ1, with no clear D. The V end was cut by 2 bases, the J end by 0 bases, with 19 bases between. This CDR3 has 18 amino acids. CDR1 is TSWWSYY and CDR2 is QGS in the germline V gene. The CDR3 DNA is TGTGCTCTTGGGGAAGGGTCATCGGTTGTCTTGTACACCGATAAACTCATCTTT. Translating it yields CALGEGSSVVLYTDKLIF.

Concerning this clone: It is likely a read error: a sequence one base away is far more abundant. The sample holds other DNA sequences that translate to the same CDR3. This rearrangement joins TRDV2 to TRDJ3; 8 bases align to TRDD3. Germline V gene data show CDR1 as GEAIGNYY and CDR2 as EKD. This CDR3 has 20 amino acids. CDR3 loop: CACDTWAGGQRSWDTRQMFF. The CDR3 nucleotides read TGTGCCTGCGACACCTGGGCTGGGGGACAACGCTCCTGGGACACCCGACAGATGTTTTTC.

In regard to this clone: TCRdb lists the protein of a much larger clone for this DNA, which differs at residue 3, so this is likely a read error; the protein given here is translated from the DNA itself. The genes are TRDV2 and TRDJ1; D is possibly TRDD3 (5 bases). The length of the CDR3 is 17 residues. Looked up from germline, CDR1 is GEAIGNYY and CDR2 is EKD. The CDR3 spells CARDSIDTPTYTDKLIF. The CDR3, as DNA: TGTGCCCGTGATTCAATCGATACCCCCACTTACACCGATAAACTCATCTTT.

Worth noting for this clone: The sample has other DNA sequences that encode this CDR3 too. This chain uses TRDV2 with TRDJ1; 8 bases are a match to TRDD3. The CDR3 consists of 17 residues. CDR1 GEAIGNYY and CDR2 EKD come from the germline V gene. Trimming took 2 bases from V and 3 from J; bases not matched to a gene: 13. The CDR3 loop is CACDRLGDPQGADKLIF. The CDR3 nucleotides read TGTGCCTGTGACAGGCTGGGGGACCCCCAGGGCGCCGATAAACTCATCTTT.

There are many counts of this clone. A much larger clone lies a single base off, so this may be a read error. The gene calls are TRDV2 and TRDJ1; 12 nucleotides line up with TRDD3. This CDR3 comprises 20 residues. Germline values: CDR1 GEAIGNYY, CDR2 EKD. The CDR3: CARDALLGDTRLGYTDKLIF. CDR3 sequence (DNA): TGTGCCCGTGACGCGCTACTGGGGGATACAAGGCTGGGGTACACCGATAAACTCATCTTT.

Concerning this clone: A far larger clone is only one base removed, so a read error is likely. The rearrangement joins TRDV2 to TRDJ1; 8 nucleotides match TRDD3. The CDR3 contains 19 residues. Germline loops: CDR1 GEAIGNYY, CDR2 EKD. CDR3 DNA: TGTGCCCGTGACACCGTAAGCCTGGGGGAATTTATATCTTCTGGTAAACTCATCTTT. It is translated as CARDTVSLGEFISSGKLIF.

Details on this clone: A far larger clone is one base from this, pointing to a likely read error. The same CDR3 is also encoded by other DNA sequences in this sample. Here the CDR3 reads CACDRVPTGGFDLDKLIF. For the CDR3, the DNA is TGTGCCTGTGACAGAGTCCCTACTGGGGGATTTGACCTGGATAAACTCATCTTT. V and J are TRDV2 and TRDJ1, with 10 bases fitting TRDD3. The CDR3 has 18 residues. The ends lost 2 bases at V and 5 bases at J; junction bases unmatched: 16. CDR1 and CDR2 (germline): GEAIGNYY, EKD.

A note on this clone: TCRdb lists the protein of a much larger clone for this DNA, which differs at residue 9, so this is likely a read error; the protein given here is translated from the DNA itself. This chain links TRDV2 with TRDJ1; 7 bases are a match to TRDD3. Per germline, CDR1 GEAIGNYY and CDR2 EKD. The CDR3 is 18 amino acids. J lost 0 bases, V lost 0 bases, and 12 bases had no gene match. CDR3 nucleotides: TGTGCCTGTGACACCCTACCTACTGAGGGGGGATACACCGATAAACTCATCTTT. Protein: CACDTLPTEGGYTDKLIF.

This clone has more than one count but fewer than ten. For this DNA, TCRdb reports the protein of a much larger clone, which diverges at residue 14, most likely from a read error; the protein presented here is translated directly from the DNA. This chain uses TRDV2 with TRDJ1; no reliable D call. In germline, CDR1 is GEAIGNYY, CDR2 EKD. The CDR3 runs to 18 residues. CDR3 protein: CACDTVVASPIDTNKLIF. CDR3 bases: TGTGCCTGTGACACCGTAGTCGCGTCCCCCATCGACACCAATAAACTCATCTTT.

There are a few counts of this clone. The mismatch at residue 17 between this DNA's translation and the TCRdb protein of a much larger clone likely reflects a read error; the protein shown is translated from the DNA. The chain employs TRDV2 and TRDJ1; TRDD3 agrees at 8 bases. Germline-derived CDR1 and CDR2 are GEAIGNYY and EKD. The CDR3 loop spans 19 amino acids. The CDR3 nucleotides read TGTGCCTGTGACACCGTCCGGTCTGGGGGAGACCTTGACACCGATAAATTCATCTTT. Protein sequence: CACDTVRSGGDLDTDKFIF.

This clone is deemed medium-sized (0.01 to 0.1%). The sample contains more than one DNA sequence encoding this CDR3. The chain uses TRDV2 and TRDJ1, with TRDD3 matching over 12 bases. V was clipped by 0 bases and J by 0 bases; unmatched bases: 10. Germline-derived CDR1 and CDR2 are GEAIGNYY and EKD. CDR3 length: 19 amino acids. CDR3 sequence reads: CACDTVVLGDTVHTDKLIF. DNA for the CDR3: TGTGCCTGTGACACCGTTGTGCTGGGGGATACGGTACACACCGATAAACTCATCTTT.

With regard to this clone: A read error likely explains this, since a far larger clone differs by one base. Other nucleotide sequences from this sample produce the same CDR3. The chain carries TRDV2 and TRDJ1, with TRDD3 identical over 10 bases. CDR1 and CDR2 (germline): GEAIGNYY, EKD. Trimming removed 3 bases from V and 0 bases from J; junction bases left unmatched: 15. The CDR3 runs to 19 residues. The DNA for the CDR3 is TGTGCCTGTGACTCGCTACTGGGGGATGAGAAGGGCCACACCGATAAACTCATCTTT. Translating gives CACDSLLGDEKGHTDKLIF.